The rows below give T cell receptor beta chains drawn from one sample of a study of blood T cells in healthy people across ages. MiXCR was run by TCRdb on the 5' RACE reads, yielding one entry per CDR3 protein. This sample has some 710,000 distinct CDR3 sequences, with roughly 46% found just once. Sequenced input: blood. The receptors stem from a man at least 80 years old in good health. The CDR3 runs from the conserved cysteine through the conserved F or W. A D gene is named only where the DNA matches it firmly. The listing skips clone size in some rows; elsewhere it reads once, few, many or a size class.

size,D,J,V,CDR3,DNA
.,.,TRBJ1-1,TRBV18,CASSKGHRGTEAFF,TGTGCCAGCTCAAAGGGACATAGAGGTACTGAAGCTTTCTTT
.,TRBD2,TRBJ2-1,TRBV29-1,CSITSGHNEQFF,TGCAGCATTACTAGCGGCCACAATGAGCAGTTCTTC
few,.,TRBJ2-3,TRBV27,CASSLLGARRGTDTQYF,TGTGCCAGCAGTTTACTTGGGGCCCGGAGGGGCACAGATACGCAGTATTTT
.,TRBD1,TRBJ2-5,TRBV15,CATSKGTEETQYF,TGTGCCACCAGCAAGGGGACAGAAGAGACCCAGTACTTC
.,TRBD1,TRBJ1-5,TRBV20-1,CSARDRESQPQHF,TGCAGTGCTCGGGACAGGGAATCGCAGCCCCAGCATTTT
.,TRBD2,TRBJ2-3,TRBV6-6,CASSYQRTSEDTQYF,TGTGCCAGCAGTTACCAACGGACTAGCGAAGATACGCAGTATTTT
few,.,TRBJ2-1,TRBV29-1,CSVERPADNEQFF,TGCAGCGTTGAAAGACCGGCCGACAATGAGCAGTTCTTC
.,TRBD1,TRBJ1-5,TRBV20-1,CSAREVTGNQPQHF,TGCAGTGCTAGAGAGGTGACAGGGAATCAGCCCCAGCATTTT
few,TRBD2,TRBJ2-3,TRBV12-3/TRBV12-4,CASSSGESDTQYF,TGTGCCAGCAGTAGCGGGGAATCGGATACGCAGTATTTT
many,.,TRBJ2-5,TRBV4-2,CASSQDTPQETQYF,TGTGCCAGCAGCCAAGATACGCCACAAGAGACCCAGTACTTC
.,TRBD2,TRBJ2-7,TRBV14,CASSPSGTSGFSYEQYF,TGTGCCAGCAGCCCCTCCGGGACTAGCGGATTCTCCTACGAGCAGTACTTC
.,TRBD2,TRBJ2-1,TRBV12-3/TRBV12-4,CASSLALAGLNYEQFF,TGTGCCAGCAGTTTAGCACTAGCGGGACTCAATTACGAGCAGTTCTTC
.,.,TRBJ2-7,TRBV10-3,CAISESITIYEQYF,TGTGCCATCAGTGAGTCGATAACAATCTACGAGCAGTACTTC
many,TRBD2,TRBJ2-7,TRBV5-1,CASSLGPPASGVTYEQYF,TGCGCCAGCAGCTTGGGCCCCCCCGCCAGCGGGGTAACCTACGAGCAGTACTTC
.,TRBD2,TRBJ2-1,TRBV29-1,CSDLSGSKTNEQFF,TGCAGCGACCTTAGCGGGAGTAAGACCAATGAGCAGTTCTTC
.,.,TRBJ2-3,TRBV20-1,CSAREGRNYYTDTQYF,TGCAGTGCTAGAGAGGGCAGAAACTATTACACAGATACGCAGTATTTT
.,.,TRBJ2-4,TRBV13,CVSSRDKLAKNIQYF,TGTGTCAGCAGCCGGGACAAGCTAGCCAAAAACATTCAGTACTTC
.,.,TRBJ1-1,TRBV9,CASSVDARGNTEAFF,TGTGCCAGCAGCGTCGACGCCAGGGGAAACACTGAAGCTTTCTTT
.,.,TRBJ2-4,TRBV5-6,CASSQQGSANIQYF,TGTGCCAGCAGCCAACAGGGTTCTGCAAACATTCAGTACTTC
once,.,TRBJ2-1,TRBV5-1,CASSSPGASYNEQFF,TGCGCCAGCAGCTCGCCGGGAGCGTCCTACAATGAGCAGTTCTTC
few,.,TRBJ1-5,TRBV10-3,CAISDLFGEDQPQHF,TGTGCCATCAGTGACCTTTTTGGCGAGGATCAGCCCCAGCATTTT
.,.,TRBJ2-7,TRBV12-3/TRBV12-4,CASRDDRMGDYEQYF,TGTGCCAGCAGGGATGACAGGATGGGTGACTACGAGCAGTACTTC
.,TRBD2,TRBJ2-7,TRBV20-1,CSARPHGGYNEQYF,TGCAGTGCTAGGCCGCACGGGGGGTACAATGAGCAGTACTTC
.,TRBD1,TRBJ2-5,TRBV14,CASSQGQDRTRLTQYF,TGTGCCAGCAGCCAAGGACAGGACAGGACCAGGTTGACCCAGTACTTC
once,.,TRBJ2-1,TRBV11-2,CASSLPYRYETRKDSYNEQFF,TGTGCCAGCAGCTTACCTTACCGATACGAGACTAGAAAAGACTCCTACAATGAGCAGTTCTTC
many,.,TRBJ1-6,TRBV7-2,CASSSDSYNSPLHF,TGTGCCAGCAGCTCCGACAGCTATAATTCACCCCTCCACTTT
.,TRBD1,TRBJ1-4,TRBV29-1,CSVETGKGEKLFF,TGCAGCGTCGAGACAGGGAAGGGGGAAAAACTGTTTTTT
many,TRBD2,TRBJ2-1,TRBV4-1,CASSQQGIGTSDSSYNEQFF,TGCGCCAGCAGCCAACAGGGTATCGGGACTAGCGATAGCTCCTACAATGAGCAGTTCTTC
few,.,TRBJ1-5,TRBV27,CASSLSLDQPQHF,TGTGCCAGCAGTTTATCGCTCGATCAGCCCCAGCATTTT
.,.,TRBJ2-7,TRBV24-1,CATSGNNEQYF,TGTGCCACCAGTGGAAACAATGAGCAGTACTTC
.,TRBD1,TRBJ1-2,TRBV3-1,CASIGQGGSGYTF,TGTGCCAGCATCGGACAGGGGGGATCTGGCTACACCTTC
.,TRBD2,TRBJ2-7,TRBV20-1,CSARRAGGIYEQYF,TGCAGTGCTAGACGGGCGGGAGGTATCTACGAGCAGTACTTC
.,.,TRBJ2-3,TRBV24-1,CATSEGGPLTDTQYF,TGTGCCACCAGTGAAGGAGGACCACTCACAGATACGCAGTATTTT
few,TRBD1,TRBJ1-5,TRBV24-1,CATSATGGEKPQHF,TGTGCCACCAGTGCTACAGGGGGAGAGAAACCCCAGCATTTT
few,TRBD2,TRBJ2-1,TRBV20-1,CSARPSGRIYNEQFF,TGCAGTGCTAGACCTAGCGGGAGAATCTACAATGAGCAGTTCTTC
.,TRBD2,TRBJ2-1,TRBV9,CASSWTSGGNNEQFF,TGTGCCAGCAGCTGGACTAGCGGGGGCAACAATGAGCAGTTCTTC
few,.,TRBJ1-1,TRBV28,CASVQGPVAFF,TGTGCCAGCGTACAGGGACCGGTAGCTTTCTTT
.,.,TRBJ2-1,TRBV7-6,CASSLERGGGNEQFF,TGTGCCAGCAGCTTAGAAAGAGGAGGAGGGAATGAGCAGTTCTTC
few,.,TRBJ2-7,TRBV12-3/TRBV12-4,CASSLEVPYEQYF,TGTGCCAGCAGTTTAGAGGTTCCCTACGAGCAGTACTTC